Below, one T cell receptor beta chain is given with its context. This clonotype was observed at least ten times. No antigen is known for it. One base away there is no much larger clone; base qualities are not given. The time point label of this sample denotes: longitudinal time-point 3. Healthy controls were blood bank volunteers in Maryland, USA. Unsorted PBMC libraries were generated from 2 million PBMCs stored in RNAlater at -80 °C until RNA extraction. PBMCs were separated from peripheral blood using Ficoll-Hypaque density gradient centrifugation and then cryopreserved in liquid nitrogen. The source of the sample is a study of neurological immune-mediated disorders (dated by TCRdb to about 2019). As for the study more broadly: The study compared peripheral blood TCR-beta repertoires of HTLV-I-associated myelopathy (HAM/TSP) patients, multiple sclerosis patients and healthy controls using UMI-based sequencing. Alongside PBMC samples, the set of 80 to 130 TCR-beta libraries contained longitudinal samples, technical triplicates, and paired CD4+ and CD8+ T-cell subsets that had been sorted. Each longitudinal HAM/TSP and healthy donor was sampled at 3 time-points spaced at roughly 3-40 month intervals. The cohort was made up of approximately 69 subjects, consisting of some 15 HAM/TSP patients, roughly 35 multiple sclerosis patients and approximately 20 healthy controls.

The trim is 3 bases for V and 5 bases for J, with a gap of 22 bases between the germline ends. From its cysteine to its phenylalanine, the CDR3 spans 17 amino acids. The entry retains the CDR3 DNA only, 51 bases that are in frame from base 1. CDR1 DFQATT and CDR2 SNEGSKA were looked up in the germline V gene (reference sequence). cDNA synthesis used template-switch 5'RACE with a primer carrying a 10-nucleotide random unique molecular identifier tagging each TCR transcript. Each sequencing run produced over 190 million TCR-beta sequences covering 15-18 subjects. The RNeasy kit was used to extract total RNA. The KAPA Real-time Library Amplification kit was used to amplify TCR-beta VDJ regions with primers targeting the TCR constant region and the 5'RACE anchor. A first PCR added sample indexes and Illumina adaptors, after which a second PCR increased the library yield. After Ampure bead purification, the TCR product of roughly 650 bp was size-selected on a 2% E-gel SizeSelection system. Before pooling, library quality was checked on a Bioanalyzer, concentration was measured with Qubit, and libraries were quantified with the Kapa Library Quantification kit. An Illumina HiSeq 2500 sequenced the libraries paired-end 2 x 150 bp. To increase sequence diversity, roughly 24-32% phiX was spiked into each library pool. For the original study's pipeline: The UMI-based MiGEC pipeline processed quality-filtered reads and removed over 80% of raw TCR sequences during error correction. IMGT germline references were used for aligning VDJ genes, and each clonotype was defined as a unique CDR3 amino acid sequence together with its V-J genes. Clonal expansion, Shannon diversity, and CDR3 relatedness (CalcPairwiseDistances, ClusterSamples) were evaluated with VDJtools, and phylogenetic trees were built with CLCbio workbench. Clones with at least 8 unique UMIs were defined as expanded, with this threshold being based on coefficient-of-variation modelling across technical triplicates. TCRdb took the public reads, trimmed them with fastp at Q25, ran MiXCR for clone calling and kept in-frame beta chains. Entries that share a CDR3 protein sequence are merged under the most common genes and DNA. The authors' filters were not applied to this entry. The sample table lists approximately 45,000 distinct CDR3 sequences, approximately 13% of them with a count of one. The ten biggest clones cover approximately 10% of the sample.

Study-wide conclusions, independent of this receptor: TCR clonal expansion was highest in HAM/TSP patients and lowest in MS patients, with MS patients falling below even healthy controls. Across subjects, expanded clones never shared an identical CDR3 amino acid sequence, which suggests that the TCR-beta repertoires in every group were private.

The receptor comes from a man aged 30 to 45 in good health. Specimen: PBMCs. The chain links TRBV20-1 with TRBJ1-4, with TRBD1 tentatively as D gene (5 bases match). The DNA sequence follows: TGCAGTGCTAGTCGCCAGGGCGCAGGAGATCGGAATGAAAAACTGTTTTTT. The resulting protein is CSASRQGAGDRNEKLFF.